This T cell receptor beta chain was profiled in a study of blood T cell repertoires in COVID-19. Study details: PBMCs, B-cell-depleted T cells, or T cells provided the cDNA or gDNA that made up the material.

As originally analysed: How many nucleated cells were present was estimated from reference gene primer amplification. The method was immunoSEQ multiplex PCR; TCRdb's version includes in-frame clones alone and lacks a portion of them. From that table come the V and J calls and clone size; the DNA was used to work out D and trimming. This table holds about 260,000 clones, over 80% found once. CDR1 and CDR2 from the germline V gene are SGHRS and YFSETQ. V shed 3 bases, J shed 3 bases, and the junction held 7 bases outside the gene matches. CDR3 length: 15 amino acids. This clone was picked up one time. Recruited during active infection, patients (from Seattle) were subsequently followed longitudinally.

The specimen sequenced was peripheral blood. This receptor was identified in a woman in her 70s with COVID-19, enrolled during active disease. J is TRBJ2-5 and V is TRBV5-1; 8 positions agree with TRBD1. CDR3 region: CASSSGTGGKETQYF. The CDR3 DNA sequence: TGCGCCAGCAGCTCTGGGACAGGTGGTAAAGAGACCCAGTACTTC.